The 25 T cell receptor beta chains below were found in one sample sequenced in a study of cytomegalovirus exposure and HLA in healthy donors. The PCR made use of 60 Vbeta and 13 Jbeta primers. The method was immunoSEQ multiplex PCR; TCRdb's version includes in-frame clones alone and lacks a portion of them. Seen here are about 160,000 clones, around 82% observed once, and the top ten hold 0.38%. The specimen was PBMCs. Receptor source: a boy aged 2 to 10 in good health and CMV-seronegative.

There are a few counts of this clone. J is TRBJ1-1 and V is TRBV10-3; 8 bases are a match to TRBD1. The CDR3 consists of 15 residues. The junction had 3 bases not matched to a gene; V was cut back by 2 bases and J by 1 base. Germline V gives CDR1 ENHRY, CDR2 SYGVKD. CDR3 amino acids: CAISEAGQGNTEAFF. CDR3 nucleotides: TGTGCCATCAGTGAGGCTGGACAGGGGAACACTGAAGCTTTCTTT.

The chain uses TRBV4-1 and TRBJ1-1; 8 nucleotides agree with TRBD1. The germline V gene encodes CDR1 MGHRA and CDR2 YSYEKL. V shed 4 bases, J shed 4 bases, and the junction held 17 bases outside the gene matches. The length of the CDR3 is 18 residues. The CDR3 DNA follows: TGCGCCAGCAGCCCCCTGGGCAGGGGGCGTTTTGTGGTCACTGAAGCTTTCTTT. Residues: CASSPLGRGRFVVTEAFF.

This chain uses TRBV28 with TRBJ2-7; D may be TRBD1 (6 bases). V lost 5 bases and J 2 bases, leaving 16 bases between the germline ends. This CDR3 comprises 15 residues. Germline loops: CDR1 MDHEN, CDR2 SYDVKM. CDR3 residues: CASSTEGVTPYEQYF. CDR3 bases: TGTGCCAGCAGTACCGAGGGGGTGACCCCCTACGAGCAGTACTTC.

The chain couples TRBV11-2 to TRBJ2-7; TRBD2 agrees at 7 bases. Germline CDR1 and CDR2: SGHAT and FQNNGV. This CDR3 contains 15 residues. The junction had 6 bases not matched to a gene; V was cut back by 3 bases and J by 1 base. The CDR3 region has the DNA TGTGCCAGCAGCTTGGTTAGCGGGTCTTCCTACGAGCAGTACTTC. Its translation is CASSLVSGSSYEQYF.

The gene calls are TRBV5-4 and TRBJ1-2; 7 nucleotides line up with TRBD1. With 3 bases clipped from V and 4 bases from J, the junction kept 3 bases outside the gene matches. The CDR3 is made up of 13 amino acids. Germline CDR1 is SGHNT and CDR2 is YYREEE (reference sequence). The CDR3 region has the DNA TGTGCCAGCAGCTGGGACAGATCCTATGGCTACACCTTC. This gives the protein CASSWDRSYGYTF.

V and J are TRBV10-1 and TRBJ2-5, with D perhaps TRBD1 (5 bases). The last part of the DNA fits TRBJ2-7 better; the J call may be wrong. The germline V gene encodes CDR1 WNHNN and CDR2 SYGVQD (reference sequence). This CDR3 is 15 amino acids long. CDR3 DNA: TGCGCCAGCAGTGTTACAGGAACCCCGGGCTACGAGCAGTACTTC. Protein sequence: CASSVTGTPGYEQYF.

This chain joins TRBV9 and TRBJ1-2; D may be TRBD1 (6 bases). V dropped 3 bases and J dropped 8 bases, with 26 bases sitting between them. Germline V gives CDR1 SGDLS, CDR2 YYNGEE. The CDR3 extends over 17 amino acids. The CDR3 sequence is CASSEGVGGPDGNGYTF. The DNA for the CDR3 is TGTGCCAGCAGCGAGGGGGTGGGAGGGCCCGATGGAAACGGCTACACCTTC.

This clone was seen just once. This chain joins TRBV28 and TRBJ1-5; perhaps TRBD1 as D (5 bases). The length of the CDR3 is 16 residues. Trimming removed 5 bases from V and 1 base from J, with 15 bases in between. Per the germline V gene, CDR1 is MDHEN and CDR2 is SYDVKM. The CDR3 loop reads CASSLVRVGSNQPQHF. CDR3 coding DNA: TGTGCCAGCAGTCTAGTCAGGGTGGGAAGCAATCAGCCCCAGCATTTT.

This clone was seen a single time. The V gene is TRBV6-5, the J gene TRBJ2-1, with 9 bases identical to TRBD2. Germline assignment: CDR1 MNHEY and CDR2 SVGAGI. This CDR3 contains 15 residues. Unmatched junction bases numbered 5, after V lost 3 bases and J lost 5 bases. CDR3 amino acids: CASSYTAGGDNEQFF. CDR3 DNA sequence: TGTGCCAGCAGTTATACTGCGGGAGGGGACAATGAGCAGTTCTTC.

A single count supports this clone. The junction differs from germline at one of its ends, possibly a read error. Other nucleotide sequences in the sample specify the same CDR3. The CDR3 spells CAISELGARGTQPQHF. The CDR3 region has the DNA TGTGCCATCAGCGAGTTGGGGGCAAGGGGAACACAGCCCCAGCATTTT. The gene calls are TRBV10-3 and TRBJ1-5; the D gene is possibly TRBD1 (6 bases). The germline V gene encodes CDR1 ENHRY and CDR2 SYGVKD. This CDR3 is 16 amino acids long.

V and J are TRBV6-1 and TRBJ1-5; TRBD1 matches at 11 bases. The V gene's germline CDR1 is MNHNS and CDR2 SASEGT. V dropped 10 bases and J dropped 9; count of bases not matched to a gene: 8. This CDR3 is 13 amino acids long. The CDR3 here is CATADRGLGPQHF. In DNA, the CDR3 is TGTGCCACCGCGGACAGGGGGCTAGGGCCCCAGCATTTT.

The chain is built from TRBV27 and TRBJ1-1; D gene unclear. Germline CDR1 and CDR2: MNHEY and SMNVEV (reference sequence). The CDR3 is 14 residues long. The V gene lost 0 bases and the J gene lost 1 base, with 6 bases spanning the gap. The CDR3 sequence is CASSLSAENTEAFF. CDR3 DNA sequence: TGTGCCAGCAGTTTATCAGCCGAGAACACTGAAGCTTTCTTT.

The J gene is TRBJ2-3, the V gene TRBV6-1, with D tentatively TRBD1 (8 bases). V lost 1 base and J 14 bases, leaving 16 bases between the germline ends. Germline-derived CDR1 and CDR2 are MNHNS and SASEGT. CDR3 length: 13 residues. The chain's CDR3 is CASSEGDRGGRYF. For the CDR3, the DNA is TGTGCCAGCAGTGAAGGTGACAGGGGAGGGAGGTATTTT.

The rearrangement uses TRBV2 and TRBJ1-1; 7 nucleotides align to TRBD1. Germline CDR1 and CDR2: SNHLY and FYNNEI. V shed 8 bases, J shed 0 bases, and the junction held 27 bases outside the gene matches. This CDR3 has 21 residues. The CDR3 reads CASDRQGLFRLRVGMNTEAFF. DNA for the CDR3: TGTGCCAGCGATAGACAGGGCTTGTTTCGGCTGAGGGTCGGGATGAACACTGAAGCTTTCTTT.

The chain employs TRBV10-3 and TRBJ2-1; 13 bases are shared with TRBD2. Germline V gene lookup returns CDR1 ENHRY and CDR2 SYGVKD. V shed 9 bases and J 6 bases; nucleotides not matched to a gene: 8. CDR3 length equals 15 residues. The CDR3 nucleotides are TGTGCCATTCTCGGGACTAGCGGGGTGTCCAATGAGCAGTTCTTC. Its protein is CAILGTSGVSNEQFF.

Here the CDR3 DNA reads TGCGCCAGCAGCTTGCTATCTCGACAGGGGATCTCTGGGGCCAACGTCCTGACTTTC. Amino acids: CASSLLSRQGISGANVLTF. This chain links TRBV5-1 with TRBJ2-6, with 8 bases aligning to TRBD1. CDR1 SGHRS and CDR2 YFSETQ come from the germline V gene. Trimming took 1 base from V and 0 from J; bases not matched to a gene: 9. The CDR3 is 19 amino acids.

The DNA for the CDR3 is TGTGCCAGCACTCGAGGGTTCGGCTCCTACAATGAGCAGTTCTTC. Its protein product is CASTRGFGSYNEQFF. The chain couples TRBV6-6 to TRBJ2-1; D is perhaps TRBD2 (5 bases). CDR1 and CDR2 (germline): MNHNY, SVGAGI (reference sequence). Between the trimmed V and J ends, which lost 7 bases and 0 bases, there was a span of 13 bases. CDR3 length: 15 amino acids.

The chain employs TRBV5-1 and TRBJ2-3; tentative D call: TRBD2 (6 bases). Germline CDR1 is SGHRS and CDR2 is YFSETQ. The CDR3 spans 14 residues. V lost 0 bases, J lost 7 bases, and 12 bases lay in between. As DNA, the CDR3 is TGCGCCAGCAGCTTGGAGGAGGCGGGGTATACGCAGTATTTT. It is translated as CASSLEEAGYTQYF.

The CDR3 region is CAWGPRIYYEQYF. DNA for the CDR3: TGTGCCTGGGGGCCTCGTATTTACTACGAGCAGTACTTC. The chain carries TRBV30 and TRBJ2-7, with D uncertain. This CDR3 spans 13 amino acids. CDR1 is GTSNPN and CDR2 is SVGIG in the germline V gene (reference sequence). Trimming pared 5 bases from V and 3 bases from J, leaving 14 bases between.

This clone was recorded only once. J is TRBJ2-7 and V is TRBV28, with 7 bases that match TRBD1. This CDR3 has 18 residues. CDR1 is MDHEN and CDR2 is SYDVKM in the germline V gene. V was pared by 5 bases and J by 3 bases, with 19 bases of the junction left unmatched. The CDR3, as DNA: TGTGCCAGCAGTCTACCCCATCCGACAGGGCCTTTACGCTACGAGCAGTACTTC. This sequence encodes CASSLPHPTGPLRYEQYF.

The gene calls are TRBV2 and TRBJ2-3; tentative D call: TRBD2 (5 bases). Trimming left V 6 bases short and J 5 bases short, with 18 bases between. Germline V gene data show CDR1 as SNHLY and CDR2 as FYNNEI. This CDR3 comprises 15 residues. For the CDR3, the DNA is TGTGCCAGCAGCCCAGTTCCCTCCGAGGGAGATACGCAGTATTTT. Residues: CASSPVPSEGDTQYF.

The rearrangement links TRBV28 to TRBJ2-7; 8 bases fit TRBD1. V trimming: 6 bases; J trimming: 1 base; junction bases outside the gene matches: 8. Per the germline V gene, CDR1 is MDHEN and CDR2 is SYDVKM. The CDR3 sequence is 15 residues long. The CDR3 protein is CASRHRQGKSYEQYF. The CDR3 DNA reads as TGTGCCAGCAGACATAGACAGGGGAAGTCCTACGAGCAGTACTTC.

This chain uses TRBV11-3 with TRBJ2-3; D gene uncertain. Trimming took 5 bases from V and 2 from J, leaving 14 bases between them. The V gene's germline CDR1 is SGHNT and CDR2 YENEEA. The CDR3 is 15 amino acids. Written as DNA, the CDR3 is TGTGCCAGCAGCAATAGCCGTCTCGACACAGATACGCAGTATTTT. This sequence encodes CASSNSRLDTDTQYF.

The CDR3 DNA reads as TGTGCCAGCAGTCCCCGCGGGACTAGCGCCTACAATGAGCAGTTCTTC. This gives the protein CASSPRGTSAYNEQFF. The chain has TRBV5-5 and TRBJ2-1; TRBD2 matches at 10 bases. V gave up 5 bases and J gave up 2 bases; unmatched junction bases: 7. The V gene's germline CDR1 is SGHKS and CDR2 YYEKEE (reference sequence). This CDR3 is built from 16 residues. Combining the CDR3 with reference TRBV5-5 and TRBJ2-1 gives the whole variable domain DAGVTQSPTHLIKTRGQQVTLRCSPISGHKSVSWYQQVLGQGPQFIFQYYEKEERGRGNFPDRFSARQFPNYSSELNVNALLLGDSALYLCASSPRGTSAYNEQFFGPGTRLTVL.

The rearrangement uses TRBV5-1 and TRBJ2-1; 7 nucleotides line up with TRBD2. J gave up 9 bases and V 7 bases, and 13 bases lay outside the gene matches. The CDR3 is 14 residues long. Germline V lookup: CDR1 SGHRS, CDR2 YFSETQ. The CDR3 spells CASGLGATSGEQFF. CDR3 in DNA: TGCGCCAGCGGACTAGGTGCGACGTCCGGTGAGCAGTTCTTC.